The next 12 T cell receptor beta chains were all read from a single sample in a study of blood T cell repertoires in COVID-19 (dated by TCRdb to 2020 to 2021). Library method: the immunoSEQ multiplex PCR assay. Here the immuneACCESS table is served through TCRdb, limited to in-frame sequences with V and J called. Missing clones are a known gap in these copies; in checked studies unresolved V genes cover under half, and the rest lacks a known reason. Here the sample has under 130,000 clones; about 75% occur a single time. The top ten clones comprise roughly 6% of the sample. Sequenced input: peripheral blood. Source of these receptors: a man of 80 years or more with acute or convalescent COVID-19.

CDR3 DNA: TGTGCCAGCAGCTTACAACAGATTAGCACAGATACGCAGTATTTT. Residues: CASSLQQISTDTQYF. The chain employs TRBV5-4 and TRBJ2-3, with D uncertain. Germline values: CDR1 SGHNT, CDR2 YYREEE (reference sequence). Deletions cut 2 bases from V and 0 bases from J, with 10 bases between. The CDR3 covers 15 residues.

This clone was detected only a few times. V usage is TRBV5-4 and J usage is TRBJ2-1, with D uncertain. The V end was cut by 0 bases, the J end by 9 bases, with 13 bases between. Per germline, CDR1 SGHNT and CDR2 YYREEE (reference sequence). The length of the CDR3 is 14 residues. The CDR3: CASSLALSYGEQFF. CDR3 nucleotide sequence: TGTGCCAGCAGCTTGGCACTAAGCTACGGTGAGCAGTTCTTC.

The genes are TRBV6-1 and TRBJ2-7; D may be TRBD1 (5 bases). Germline V lookup: CDR1 MNHNS, CDR2 SASEGT. The CDR3 has 13 residues. The V gene lost 2 bases and the J gene lost 6 bases, with 11 bases spanning the gap. This CDR3 is CASSEWTTPEQYF. As DNA, the CDR3 is TGTGCCAGCAGTGAATGGACAACCCCCGAGCAGTACTTC.

The V and J genes are TRBV7-9 and TRBJ2-1; TRBD2 is a possible D gene (6 bases). Germline CDR1 is SEHNR and CDR2 is FQNEAQ (reference sequence). V was trimmed by 3 bases and J by 8 bases, leaving 14 bases between them. This CDR3 spans 14 amino acids. The CDR3 coding sequence is TGTGCCAGCAGCTTGGGAGGAAGTTTTGATGAGCAGTTCTTC. Residues: CASSLGGSFDEQFF.

This clone showed up just once. The chain has TRBV7-2 and TRBJ2-5, with TRBD2 identical over 10 bases. The V segment lost 5 bases and the J segment 4 bases; nucleotides outside the gene matches: 10. Germline CDR1 reads SGHTA; CDR2 reads FQGNSA. The CDR3 is 16 amino acids. CDR3 residues: CASSPRAGGFPETQYF. CDR3 bases: TGTGCCAGCAGCCCAAGAGCGGGAGGGTTTCCAGAGACCCAGTACTTC.

The chain is built from TRBV28 and TRBJ1-1, with 7 nucleotides matching TRBD1. V was pared by 10 bases and J by 4 bases, with 6 bases of the junction left unmatched. From germline, CDR1 is MDHEN and CDR2 SYDVKM. This CDR3 is built from 12 residues. This chain's CDR3 is CAISQGGTEAFF. CDR3 in DNA: TGTGCCATCTCCCAGGGGGGCACTGAAGCTTTCTTT. Full variable domain (rest looked up from reference TRBV28 and TRBJ1-1): DVKVTQSSRYLVKRTGEKVFLECVQDMDHENMFWYRQDPGLGLRLIYFSYDVKMKEKGDIPEGYSVSREKKERFSLILESASTNQTSMYLCAISQGGTEAFFGQGTRLTVV.

This chain connects TRBV7-3 to TRBJ1-1; D is uncertain. The germline V and J ends were trimmed by 1 base and 1 base, with 10 bases remaining between them. Germline V gives CDR1 SGHTA, CDR2 FQGTGA. This CDR3 comprises 15 residues. The CDR3 DNA reads as TGTGCCAGCAGCTTAAATGCAGTCAAGAACACTGAAGCTTTCTTT. Its translation is CASSLNAVKNTEAFF.

The chain recombines TRBV24-1 with TRBJ2-7; D possibly corresponds to TRBD2 (5 bases). V was pared by 4 bases and J by 7 bases, with 10 bases between. This CDR3 is 12 amino acids long. Germline CDR1 KGHDR, CDR2 SFDVKD. In DNA form, the CDR3 reads TGTGCCACCAGTGACGCTACGGGGGAGCAGTACTTC. Amino acid sequence: CATSDATGEQYF.

The chain links TRBV18 to TRBJ2-2; no definite D call. V was pared by 6 bases and J by 3 bases, with 5 bases between. The germline V gene has CDR1 KGHSH and CDR2 LQKENI. The CDR3 is 12 residues long. The CDR3 DNA follows: TGTGCCAGCTCGCGTGACACCGGGGAGCTGTTTTTT. This codes for CASSRDTGELFF.

The chain recombines TRBV20-1 with TRBJ2-7; 8 bases line up with TRBD2. CDR3 length: 14 amino acids. J lost 0 bases, V lost 3 bases, and 4 bases had no gene match. Germline assignment: CDR1 DFQATT and CDR2 SNEGSKA (reference sequence). The CDR3 coding sequence is TGCAGTGCTAGTGGCGGGGGGCTCTCCTACGAGCAGTACTTC. The encoded protein is CSASGGGLSYEQYF.

The V and J genes are TRBV12-3 or TRBV12-4 and TRBJ1-2; 7 bases are a match to TRBD1. V gave up 2 bases and J gave up 8 bases; unmatched junction bases: 5. The CDR3 has 13 residues. CDR3 in DNA: TGTGCCAGCAGTTTATCACAGGGGCGAGGCTACACCTTC. Its protein is CASSLSQGRGYTF.

DNA of the CDR3: TGTGCCAGCAGTTTGTCGAGACTAGCGGGGATCACAGATACGCAGTATTTT. Protein: CASSLSRLAGITDTQYF. The rearrangement links TRBV28 to TRBJ2-3, with 11 bases fitting TRBD2. The V and J ends lost 3 bases and 2 bases, in that order; junction bases with no gene match: 7. The CDR3 contains 17 residues. The germline gives CDR1 MDHEN, CDR2 SYDVKM.